This T cell receptor beta chain emerged from a study of cytomegalovirus exposure and HLA in healthy donors. Overall study findings and caveats: In an earlier analysis, most TCR beta V segments were productive about 87% or about 30% of the time.

Concerning this clone itself: Antigen: not known.

The PCR had 60 Vbeta and 13 Jbeta primers. In the original analysis: A follow-up analysis tallied 65 million to 80 million unique TCR beta chains, roughly 9.9 million shared. Sequencing used immunoSEQ multiplex PCR; TCRdb keeps in-frame clones, though not all of them. V and J calls and clone size follow that table, whereas D and trimming were derived from the DNA. Of around 70,000 clones in the sample, less than 80% are singletons; the top ten hold nearly 9%. The source of this sequence is a woman in her 40s in good health and CMV-seropositive. Input material: PBMCs.

In DNA form, the CDR3 reads TGTGCTAGTGGTGACCCGGGACAGGTCTGCGAGCAGTACTTC. Residues: CASGDPGQVCEQYF. The V call is TRBV12-5, the J call TRBJ2-7, with 8 bases lining up with TRBD1. Trimming cost V 5 bases and J 6 bases; bases outside gene matches: 9. In germline, CDR1 is LGHNT, CDR2 FRNRAP. The CDR3 is 14 amino acids.